The entry below describes one T cell receptor (beta chain). Its antigen is currently unknown. The source of the sample is a study of graft-versus-host responses after intestinal transplantation. Study-wide context: Transplant recipients had multivisceral, liver-intestinal, or isolated intestinal grafts. Every recipient had anti-thymocyte globulin induction and three to four years of tacrolimus plus steroids.

The repertoire was sequenced with immunoSEQ multiplex PCR; TCRdb's copy has only in-frame clones and lacks some. This table holds roughly 130,000 clones, around 90% found once. This CDR3 region has 19 residues. CDR1 and CDR2 from the germline V gene are LGHNA and YNFKEQ. Trimming at V came to 0 bases and at J to 2 bases, leaving 13 bases not matched to a gene. Study-level points and caveats: The marrow of recipients harbored GvH clones, and ileum or blood showed some of them first.

The source of this sequence is a human donor who received an intestinal transplant. The chain uses TRBV4-2 and TRBJ1-3; TRBD1 matches at 7 bases. The sample consisted of unstimulated CD4+ T cells sorted from spleen or lymph node cells, taken before intestinal transplant. The CDR3 sequence is CASSQDGGQRQGTGNTIYF. The CDR3 bases are TGTGCCAGCAGCCAAGACGGTGGGCAGAGACAGGGAACTGGAAACACCATATATTTT.